A single sample is the source of the 2 T cell receptor beta chains below, sequenced in a study of control samples from healthy donors and cancer patients. The repertoire was sequenced with immunoSEQ multiplex PCR; TCRdb's copy has only in-frame clones and lacks some. The sample has 150,000 to 200,000 clones, approximately 86% seen once. Sequenced material: blood. The receptors originated from a woman in her twenties or thirties in good health.

V gene TRBV12-1 combines with J gene TRBJ2-5. TRBV12-1 is a listed pseudogene. The CDR3 is 16 residues long. The CDR3 DNA is TGTGCCAGCAGCTTCGCTGGAAAAATAAACCAAGAGACCCAGTACTTC. Its protein product is CASSFAGKINQETQYF.

V gene TRBV4-1 combines with J gene TRBJ1-4; 8 nucleotides match TRBD1. CDR1 and CDR2 (germline): MGHRA, YSYEKL. CDR3 length: 17 residues. V lost 1 base, J lost 7 bases, and 11 bases stayed unmatched. The CDR3 sequence: CASSQVGPGTGREKLFF. The CDR3 coding sequence is TGCGCCAGCAGCCAAGTGGGACCCGGGACAGGTCGTGAAAAACTGTTTTTT.